This note documents a single T cell receptor beta chain sequence. The data derive from a study of blood T cells in healthy people across ages. Total RNA, at least 6 micrograms per sample, was extracted from PBMCs. Germline V gives CDR1 MDHEN, CDR2 SYDVKM. CDR3 length: 15 residues. V shed 7 bases, J shed 7 bases, and the junction held 13 bases outside the gene matches. A second PCR, run for about 7 to 11 cycles, used a sample-barcoded 5' primer plus a J-beta primer mix. With 12 random nucleotides, a template-switch adaptor tagged each individual cDNA molecule. Each CDR3 protein is one row after TCRdb ran MiXCR on the 5' RACE reads. The sample consists of some 890,000 distinct CDR3 sequences, about 28% of them appearing once. These data also featured in a second study, about T cells of mothers and their children.

The V and J genes are TRBV28 and TRBJ2-7, with 10 bases aligning to TRBD1. This clonotype was obtained from a middle-aged woman in good health. The sequencing sample was made of blood. This CDR3 reads CASTIAGTGVGEQYF. The CDR3 region has the DNA TGTGCCAGCACAATTGCCGGGACAGGGGTAGGGGAGCAGTACTTC.